Shown below are 3 T cell receptor beta chains from a single sample sequenced in a study of OX40 agonist ivuxolimab in advanced cancers. Data came from immunoSEQ multiplex PCR; TCRdb stores just in-frame clones and leaves some out. Seen here are some 64,000 clones, almost 85% observed once, and the top ten hold approximately 9.4%. The source was CD4+ or CD8+ T cells sorted from blood, collected in a trial of the OX40 agonist ivuxolimab. Source of these receptors: an adult with an advanced solid tumor such as melanoma, head and neck, liver or kidney cancer.

This chain joins TRBV2 and TRBJ1-4; 8 bases fit TRBD1. The V gene's germline CDR1 is SNHLY and CDR2 FYNNEI. V lost 6 bases to trimming and J lost 5 bases; unmatched junction nucleotides: 5. This CDR3 contains 14 residues. The CDR3 reads CASSRDRKNEKLFF. CDR3 sequence (DNA): TGTGCCAGCAGCCGGGACAGGAAAAATGAAAAACTGTTTTTT.

This clone occurred a few times. V usage is TRBV6-5 and J usage is TRBJ1-4; TRBD1 is a possible D gene (5 bases). With 7 bases removed from V and 7 bases from J, the gap between germline ends came to 16 bases. The CDR3 has 14 amino acids. From germline, CDR1 is MNHEY and CDR2 SVGAGI. CDR3 loop: CASTSGAWGEKLFF. The DNA for the CDR3 is TGTGCCAGCACATCCGGGGCCTGGGGTGAAAAACTGTTTTTT.

This chain joins TRBV6-5 and TRBJ1-2; weak D call: TRBD1 (5 bases). V was pared by 7 bases and J by 8 bases, with 14 bases between. Germline CDR1 is MNHEY and CDR2 is SVGAGI. This CDR3 comprises 12 residues. CDR3 residues: CASTNSGYGYTF. CDR3 DNA: TGTGCCAGCACCAACTCAGGGTACGGCTACACCTTC.